Presented here are 25 T cell receptor beta chains from one specimen sequenced in a study of shared clonotypes between healthy human individuals. Libraries were prepared by immunoSEQ multiplex PCR; TCRdb keeps only in-frame clonotypes and omits some of them. Of 2 million to 3 million clones in the sample, approximately 94% were seen once. Sample: naive CD4+ T cells sorted from blood. Indicated subset: CD45RA+ positively selected. The receptors come from a man aged 18 to 35 in good health.

Written as DNA, the CDR3 is TGTGCCAGCAGTGACAGGGGGAATAATTCACCCCTCCACTTT. Amino acid sequence: CASSDRGNNSPLHF. This sequence joins TRBV6-6 and TRBJ1-6, with 9 bases fitting TRBD1. The CDR3 loop spans 14 amino acids. V shed 5 bases, J shed 5 bases, and the junction held 1 base outside the gene matches. The germline CDR1 and CDR2 sequences are MNHNY and SVGAGI (reference sequence).

The gene calls are TRBV6-5 and TRBJ1-2; TRBD1 aligns across 9 bases. Germline trimming cut 4 bases from V and 6 bases from J; bases unmatched to any gene: 3. The CDR3 loop spans 13 amino acids. CDR1 MNHEY and CDR2 SVGAGI come from the germline V gene. CDR3 sequence: CASSLDRGDGYTF. Written as DNA, the CDR3 is TGTGCCAGCAGTTTGGACAGGGGTGATGGCTACACCTTC.

This chain joins TRBV9 and TRBJ2-2; the D is unclear. V lost 0 bases, J lost 5 bases, and 17 bases lay in between. Looked up from germline, CDR1 is SGDLS and CDR2 is YYNGEE. The CDR3 has 17 residues. For the CDR3, the DNA is TGTGCCAGCAGCGTAGCTTCTGAGGCCTCATGGACCGGGGAGCTGTTTTTT. It translates to CASSVASEASWTGELFF.

The chain employs TRBV5-1 and TRBJ1-2; D might be TRBD1 (5 bases). CDR3 length: 17 residues. Trimming removed 0 bases at V and 5 bases at J, with 20 bases between. Germline assignment: CDR1 SGHRS and CDR2 YFSETQ. CDR3 coding DNA: TGCGCCAGCAGCTTGGATACGGGACCCTCAGCCAGTTATGGCTACACCTTC. The encoded protein is CASSLDTGPSASYGYTF.

This sequence joins TRBV5-1 and TRBJ1-1; 10 bases agree with TRBD1. Looked up from germline, CDR1 is SGHRS and CDR2 is YFSETQ. The CDR3 has 18 residues. Unmatched junction bases numbered 13, after V lost 0 bases and J lost 5 bases. CDR3 in amino acids: CASSLGPGRDRGETEAFF. The CDR3 nucleotides read TGCGCCAGCAGCTTGGGCCCTGGCCGGGACAGGGGTGAGACTGAAGCTTTCTTT. Using reference TRBV5-1 and TRBJ1-1 for the parts outside the CDR3, the full variable domain is KAGVTQTPRYLIKTRGQQVTLSCSPISGHRSVSWYQQTPGQGLQFLFEYFSETQRNKGNFPGRFSGRQFSNSRSEMNVSTLELGDSALYLCASSLGPGRDRGETEAFFGQGTRLTVV.

This chain uses TRBV6-5 with TRBJ1-2; 9 positions agree with TRBD1. Trimming took 5 bases from V and 1 from J; bases not matched to a gene: 5. This CDR3 has 15 residues. Per germline, CDR1 MNHEY and CDR2 SVGAGI. CDR3: CASSRDRDFNYGYTF. CDR3 bases: TGTGCCAGCAGTAGGGACAGGGACTTTAACTATGGCTACACCTTC.

V is TRBV19 and J is TRBJ1-5, with 9 bases aligning to TRBD1. Unmatched junction bases numbered 3, after V lost 2 bases and J lost 4 bases. Germline lookup yields CDR1 LNHDA and CDR2 SQIVND (reference sequence). The CDR3 contains 15 residues. The CDR3: CASSITGGVNQPQHF. The CDR3 bases are TGTGCCAGTAGTATAACAGGGGGCGTAAATCAGCCCCAGCATTTT.

This rearrangement joins TRBV9 to TRBJ2-5, with 7 nucleotides matching TRBD2. Germline CDR1 is SGDLS and CDR2 is YYNGEE. With 0 bases clipped from V and 2 bases from J, the junction kept 7 bases outside the gene matches. The CDR3 spans 16 residues. This chain's CDR3 is CASSVALLADQETQYF. The CDR3, as DNA: TGTGCCAGCAGCGTAGCTCTCCTAGCGGATCAAGAGACCCAGTACTTC. The entire variable domain, with the rest obtained from reference TRBV9 and TRBJ2-5, is as follows: DSGVTQTPKHLITATGQRVTLRCSPRSGDLSVYWYQQSLDQGLQFLIQYYNGEERAKGNILERFSAQQFPDLHSELNLSSLELGDSALYFCASSVALLADQETQYFGPGTRLLVL.

In regard to this clone: The same CDR3 also results from other DNA sequences found in this sample. The J gene is TRBJ1-3, the V gene TRBV19; TRBD1 might be the D (6 bases). Germline assignment: CDR1 LNHDA and CDR2 SQIVND (reference sequence). Trimming removed 6 bases at V and 4 bases at J, with 13 bases between. The CDR3 has 14 residues. DNA for the CDR3: TGTGCCAGTAGCCCCGGGACACTAGGAAACACCATATATTTT. Residues: CASSPGTLGNTIYF.

The rearrangement joins TRBV15 to TRBJ1-5, with 10 bases fitting TRBD1. V dropped 8 bases and J dropped 5; count of bases not matched to a gene: 9. CDR1 LNHNV and CDR2 YYDKDF come from the germline V gene (reference sequence). There are 15 residues in the CDR3. The CDR3 reads CATGAPGQGHQPQHF. CDR3 coding DNA: TGTGCCACCGGAGCCCCGGGACAGGGGCATCAGCCCCAGCATTTT.

This rearrangement joins TRBV5-4 to TRBJ2-1; maybe TRBD1 (6 bases). The CDR3 contains 14 residues. From germline, CDR1 is SGHNT and CDR2 YYREEE (reference sequence). V gave up 2 bases and J gave up 5 bases, with 11 bases separating them. The CDR3 nucleotides read TGTGCCAGCAGCTTCCGGACAGCCAACAATGAGCAGTTCTTC. The encoded protein is CASSFRTANNEQFF.

V gene TRBV7-9 combines with J gene TRBJ2-7, with TRBD1 matching 9 bases. Germline-derived CDR1 and CDR2 are SEHNR and FQNEAQ (reference sequence). V shed 1 base, J shed 4 bases, and the junction held 5 bases outside the gene matches. The CDR3 length is 15 residues. CDR3 sequence (DNA): TGTGCCAGCAGCTTAGACGGGACAGGGCCATACGAGCAGTACTTC. It yields the protein CASSLDGTGPYEQYF. The whole variable domain, remainder taken from reference TRBV7-9 and TRBJ2-7, is DTGVSQNPRHKITKRGQNVTFRCDPISEHNRLYWYRQTLGQGPEFLTYFQNEAQLEKSRLLSDRFSAERPKGSFSTLEIQRTEQGDSAMYLCASSLDGTGPYEQYFGPGTRLTVT.

Worth noting for this clone: Other DNA sequences within the sample encode an identical CDR3. The chain uses TRBV18 and TRBJ1-2; D not resolved. V lost 2 bases and J 8 bases, leaving 6 bases between the germline ends. In germline, CDR1 is KGHSH, CDR2 LQKENI. The CDR3 length is 11 residues. CDR3 nucleotides: TGTGCCAGCTCACCAGGGAACGGCTACACCTTC. Residues: CASSPGNGYTF.

J is TRBJ1-1 and V is TRBV7-2, with unresolved D. The germline V gene encodes CDR1 SGHTA and CDR2 FQGNSA. V was cut by 4 bases and J by 2 bases, with 8 bases left in between. The CDR3 has 13 amino acids. The CDR3 is CASSSLSNTEAFF. The CDR3 DNA reads as TGTGCCAGCAGCTCTTTATCAAACACTGAAGCTTTCTTT.

This clone was counted between two and nine times. The V and J genes are TRBV18 and TRBJ1-1; tentatively, D is TRBD1 (6 bases). The CDR3 runs to 12 residues. Between the trimmed V and J ends, which lost 9 bases and 1 base, there was a span of 9 bases. The germline V gene encodes CDR1 KGHSH and CDR2 LQKENI. In DNA form, the CDR3 reads TGTGCCAGTGGACAGCAGAACACTGAAGCTTTCTTT. Translating gives CASGQQNTEAFF.

The chain couples TRBV5-1 to TRBJ2-7; D is perhaps TRBD1 (6 bases). CDR3 length: 16 residues. In germline, CDR1 is SGHRS, CDR2 YFSETQ. V was cut by 4 bases and J by 3 bases, with 20 bases left in between. CDR3 protein: CASSRNTGYEVYEQYF. CDR3 nucleotides: TGCGCCAGCAGCCGCAACACAGGGTATGAGGTCTACGAGCAGTACTTC.

In DNA, the CDR3 is TGCGCCAGCAGCTTGGGCAGTCTGGGGGATTCGGCCCAGCATTTT. This translates into CASSLGSLGDSAQHF. The V gene is TRBV5-1, the J gene TRBJ1-5, with TRBD1 as a possible D gene (5 bases). Between the trimmed V and J ends, which lost 0 bases and 11 bases, there was a span of 18 bases. This CDR3 region has 15 residues. Germline assignment: CDR1 SGHRS and CDR2 YFSETQ. Together with reference TRBV5-1 and TRBJ1-5, the CDR3 gives the full variable domain: KAGVTQTPRYLIKTRGQQVTLSCSPISGHRSVSWYQQTPGQGLQFLFEYFSETQRNKGNFPGRFSGRQFSNSRSEMNVSTLELGDSALYLCASSLGSLGDSAQHFGDGTRLSIL.

The chain couples TRBV27 to TRBJ2-7, with TRBD2 identical over 15 bases. The CDR3 loop spans 17 amino acids. V lost 6 bases, J lost 0 bases, and 6 bases stayed unmatched. From germline, CDR1 is MNHEY and CDR2 SMNVEV (reference sequence). This CDR3 is CASRGLAGGLSSYEQYF. The CDR3 DNA reads as TGTGCCAGCAGGGGACTAGCGGGGGGCCTTAGCTCCTACGAGCAGTACTTC.

Only a few counts were recorded for this clone. V usage is TRBV7-9 and J usage is TRBJ1-6; 7 nucleotides match TRBD1. The V gene's germline CDR1 is SEHNR and CDR2 FQNEAQ (reference sequence). The CDR3 has 15 amino acids. With 5 bases clipped from V and 8 bases from J, the junction kept 9 bases outside the gene matches. The CDR3: CASSAPGTDHSPLHF. The CDR3 DNA sequence: TGTGCCAGCAGCGCCCCCGGGACAGACCATTCACCCCTCCACTTT. Supplemented by reference TRBV7-9 and TRBJ1-6, the full variable domain reads DTGVSQNPRHKITKRGQNVTFRCDPISEHNRLYWYRQTLGQGPEFLTYFQNEAQLEKSRLLSDRFSAERPKGSFSTLEIQRTEQGDSAMYLCASSAPGTDHSPLHFGNGTRLTVT.

The rearrangement joins TRBV9 to TRBJ2-7; no firm D call. Germline lookup yields CDR1 SGDLS and CDR2 YYNGEE. Trimming cost V 1 base and J 2 bases, with 16 bases left between them. This CDR3 spans 16 amino acids. CDR3 residues: CASSVPVVGFTYEQYF. The CDR3 DNA follows: TGTGCCAGCAGCGTACCCGTAGTGGGATTTACCTACGAGCAGTACTTC. Combining the CDR3 with reference TRBV9 and TRBJ2-7 gives the whole variable domain DSGVTQTPKHLITATGQRVTLRCSPRSGDLSVYWYQQSLDQGLQFLIQYYNGEERAKGNILERFSAQQFPDLHSELNLSSLELGDSALYFCASSVPVVGFTYEQYFGPGTRLTVT.

V is TRBV2 and J is TRBJ1-3; no firm D call. The germline gives CDR1 SNHLY, CDR2 FYNNEI. The CDR3 has 15 residues. Trimming shortened V by 7 bases and J by 1 base, and 14 bases separated the two germline ends. The DNA of the CDR3 is TGTGCCAGCACCGGAAGGAGTGCTTCTGGAAACACCATATATTTT. Residues: CASTGRSASGNTIYF.

The chain employs TRBV7-2 and TRBJ1-5, with TRBD1 matching over 8 bases. This CDR3 spans 17 amino acids. Germline V gene sequence: CDR1 SGHTA, CDR2 FQGNSA. Trimming took 0 bases from V and 3 from J; bases not matched to a gene: 7. The CDR3 nucleotides read TGTGCCAGCAGCTTAGCCGGACAGGGAGAAACCAATCAGCCCCAGCATTTT. This translates into CASSLAGQGETNQPQHF.

The chain uses TRBV7-2 and TRBJ2-1, with 9 bases matching TRBD1. The CDR3 is 16 amino acids. J was trimmed by 7 bases and V by 3 bases; bases with no gene match: 10. Germline CDR1 is SGHTA and CDR2 is FQGNSA. CDR3 sequence (DNA): TGTGCCAGCAGCTTGGTGGCTGGCGGGACAGGGAATGAGCAGTTCTTC. Translation gives CASSLVAGGTGNEQFF.

The J gene is TRBJ2-1, the V gene TRBV7-3, with 7 bases that match TRBD2. This CDR3 has 16 residues. With V trimmed by 5 bases and J by 2 bases, 9 bases remained unmatched. The germline CDR1 and CDR2 sequences are SGHTA and FQGTGA. The DNA of the CDR3 is TGTGCCAGCAGCACGCTAGCGGCCCCCACCTACAATGAGCAGTTCTTC. It is translated as CASSTLAAPTYNEQFF.

The chain recombines TRBV6-5 with TRBJ1-1; D is uncertain. The V end lost 2 bases, the J end lost 0 bases, and 10 bases lay between the germline ends. The CDR3 totals 15 residues. Germline V lookup: CDR1 MNHEY, CDR2 SVGAGI. CDR3 in amino acids: CASSYARDMNTEAFF. CDR3 bases: TGTGCCAGCAGTTACGCAAGGGATATGAACACTGAAGCTTTCTTT.